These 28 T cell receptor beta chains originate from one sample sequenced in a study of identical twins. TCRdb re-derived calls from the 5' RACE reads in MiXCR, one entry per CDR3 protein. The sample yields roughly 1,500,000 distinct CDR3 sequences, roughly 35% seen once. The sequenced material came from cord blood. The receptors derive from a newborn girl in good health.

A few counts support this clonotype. CDR3 protein: CAETAGEGETQYF. CDR3 DNA sequence: TGTGCCGAGACAGCGGGAGAGGGGGAGACCCAGTACTTC. The chain combines TRBV2 with TRBJ2-4; 8 bases agree with TRBD2. The last part of the DNA fits TRBJ2-5 better; the J call may be wrong. Germline CDR1 is SNHLY and CDR2 is FYNNEI. CDR3 length: 13 amino acids.

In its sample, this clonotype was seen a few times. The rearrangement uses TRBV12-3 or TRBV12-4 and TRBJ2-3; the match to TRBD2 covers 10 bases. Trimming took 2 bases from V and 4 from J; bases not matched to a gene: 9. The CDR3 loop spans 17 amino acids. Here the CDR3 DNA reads TGTGCCAGCAGTTTAAGCCCTAGCGGGAGTGGCCCAGATACGCAGTATTTT. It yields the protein CASSLSPSGSGPDTQYF.

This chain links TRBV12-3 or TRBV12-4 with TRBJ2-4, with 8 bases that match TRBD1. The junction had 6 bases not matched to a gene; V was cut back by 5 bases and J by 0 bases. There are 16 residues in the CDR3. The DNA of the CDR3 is TGTGCCAGCAGTCGACAGGGGCGCGTAGCCAAAAACATTCAGTACTTC. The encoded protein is CASSRQGRVAKNIQYF.

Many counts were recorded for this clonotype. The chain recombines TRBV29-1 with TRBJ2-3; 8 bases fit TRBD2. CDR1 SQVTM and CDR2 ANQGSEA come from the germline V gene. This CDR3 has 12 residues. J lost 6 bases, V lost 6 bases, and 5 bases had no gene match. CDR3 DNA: TGCAGCGTCGTCGGCGGGGGGGATACGCAGTATTTT. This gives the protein CSVVGGGDTQYF.

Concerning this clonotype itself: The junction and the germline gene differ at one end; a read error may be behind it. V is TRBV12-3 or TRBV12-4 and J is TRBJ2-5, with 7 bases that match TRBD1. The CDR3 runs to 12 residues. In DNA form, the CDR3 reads TGTGCCAGCGGTTTAAGGGGGCAGACCCAGTACTTC. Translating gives CASGLRGQTQYF.

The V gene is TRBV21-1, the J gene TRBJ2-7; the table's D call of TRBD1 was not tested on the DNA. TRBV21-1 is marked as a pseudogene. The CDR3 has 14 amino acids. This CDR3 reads CASSKAGQNYEQYF. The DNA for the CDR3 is TGTGCCAGCAGCAAGGCAGGACAGAACTACGAGCAGTACTTC.

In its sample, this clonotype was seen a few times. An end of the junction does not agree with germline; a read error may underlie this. CDR3 in DNA: TGTGCCAGCAGTCGAAGTTCCGGGACTAAAGGGGATACACAGTATTTT. This translates into CASSRSSGTKGDTQYF. The gene calls are TRBV3-1 and TRBJ2-3, with 7 bases lining up with TRBD2. Germline CDR1 and CDR2: LGHDT and YNNKEL (reference sequence). The CDR3 has 16 amino acids.

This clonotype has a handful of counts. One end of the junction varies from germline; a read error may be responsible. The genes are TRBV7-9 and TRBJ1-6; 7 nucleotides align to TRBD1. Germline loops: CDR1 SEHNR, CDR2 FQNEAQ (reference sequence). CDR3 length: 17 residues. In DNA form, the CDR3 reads TGTGCCAGCAGTTTAGGAGCGACAGGGCCCTATAATTCACCCCTCCACTTT. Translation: CASSLGATGPYNSPLHF.

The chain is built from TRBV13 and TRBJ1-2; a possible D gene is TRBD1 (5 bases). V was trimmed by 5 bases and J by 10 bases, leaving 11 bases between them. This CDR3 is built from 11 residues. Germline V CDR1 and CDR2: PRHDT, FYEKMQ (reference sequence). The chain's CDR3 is CASSPRTTYTF. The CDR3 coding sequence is TGTGCCAGCAGCCCGCGGACAACCTACACCTTC. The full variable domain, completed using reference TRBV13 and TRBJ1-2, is AAGVIQSPRHLIKEKRETATLKCYPIPRHDTVYWYQQGPGQDPQFLISFYEKMQSDKGSIPDRFSAQQFSDYHSELNMSSLELGDSALYFCASSPRTTYTFGSGTRLTVV.

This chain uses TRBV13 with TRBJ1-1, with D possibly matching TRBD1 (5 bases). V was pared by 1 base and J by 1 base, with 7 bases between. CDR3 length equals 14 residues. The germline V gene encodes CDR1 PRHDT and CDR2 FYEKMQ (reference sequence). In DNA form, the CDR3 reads TGTGCCAGCAGCTTAGCACAGGCGAACACTGAAGCTTTCTTT. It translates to CASSLAQANTEAFF. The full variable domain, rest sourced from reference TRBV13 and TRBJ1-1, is AAGVIQSPRHLIKEKRETATLKCYPIPRHDTVYWYQQGPGQDPQFLISFYEKMQSDKGSIPDRFSAQQFSDYHSELNMSSLELGDSALYFCASSLAQANTEAFFGQGTRLTVV.

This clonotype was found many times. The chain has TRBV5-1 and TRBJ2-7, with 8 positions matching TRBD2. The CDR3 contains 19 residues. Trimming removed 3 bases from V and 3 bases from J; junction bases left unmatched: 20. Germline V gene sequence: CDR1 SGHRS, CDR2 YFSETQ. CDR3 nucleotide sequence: TGCGCCAGCAGCTGGACAATCCCCGGGAGGGGCCCTAAAATCTACGAGCAGTACTTC. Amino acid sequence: CASSWTIPGRGPKIYEQYF.

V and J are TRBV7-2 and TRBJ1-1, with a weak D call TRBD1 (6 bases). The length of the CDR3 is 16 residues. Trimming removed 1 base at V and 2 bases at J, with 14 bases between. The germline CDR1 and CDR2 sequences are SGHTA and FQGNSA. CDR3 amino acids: CASSLVWGGPNTEAFF. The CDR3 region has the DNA TGTGCCAGCAGCTTAGTATGGGGGGGCCCCAACACTGAAGCTTTCTTT.

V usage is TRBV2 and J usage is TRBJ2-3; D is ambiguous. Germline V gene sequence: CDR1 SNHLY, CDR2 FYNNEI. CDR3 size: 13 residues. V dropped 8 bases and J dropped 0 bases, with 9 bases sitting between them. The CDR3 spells CASLQESTDTQYF. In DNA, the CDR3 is TGTGCCAGCCTGCAGGAAAGCACAGATACGCAGTATTTT.

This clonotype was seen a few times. The CDR3 region has the DNA TGTGCCACCAGTTCAGGGATTAGCAATCAGCCCCAGCATTTT. It translates to CATSSGISNQPQHF. The V and J genes are TRBV24-1 and TRBJ1-5, with TRBD1 as a possible D gene (5 bases). The CDR3 extends over 14 amino acids. CDR1 is KGHDR, CDR2 SFDVKD, per germline. The ends were cut back, 6 bases at V and 0 bases at J, with 8 bases in the middle.

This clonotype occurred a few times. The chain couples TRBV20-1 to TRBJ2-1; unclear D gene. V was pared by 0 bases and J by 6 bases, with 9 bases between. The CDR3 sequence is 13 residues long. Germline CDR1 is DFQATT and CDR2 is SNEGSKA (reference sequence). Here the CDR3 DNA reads TGCAGTGCTAGAGATCTTTTCGCCAATGAGCAGTTCTTC. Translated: CSARDLFANEQFF.

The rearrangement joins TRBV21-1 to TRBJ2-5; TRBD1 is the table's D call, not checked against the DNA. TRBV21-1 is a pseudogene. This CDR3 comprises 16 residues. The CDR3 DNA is TGTGCCAGCAGCAAAGCGTTGACCGGGGCCGAAGAGACCCAGTACTTC. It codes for CASSKALTGAEETQYF.

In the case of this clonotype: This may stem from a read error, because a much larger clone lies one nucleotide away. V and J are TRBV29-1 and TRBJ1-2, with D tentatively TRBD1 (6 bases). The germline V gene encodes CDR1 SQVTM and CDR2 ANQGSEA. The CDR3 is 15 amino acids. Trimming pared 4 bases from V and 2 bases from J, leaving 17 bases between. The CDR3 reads CSVADRRRKNYGYTF. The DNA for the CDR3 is TGCAGCGTTGCAGACAGGAGGCGCAAGAACTATGGCTACACCTTC.

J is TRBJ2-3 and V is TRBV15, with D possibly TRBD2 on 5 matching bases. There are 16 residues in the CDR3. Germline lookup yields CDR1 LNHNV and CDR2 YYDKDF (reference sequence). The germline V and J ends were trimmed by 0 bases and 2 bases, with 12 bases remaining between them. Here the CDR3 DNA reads TGTGCCACCAGCAGAGAGAAACTAGTTCCCACAGATACGCAGTATTTT. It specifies CATSREKLVPTDTQYF.

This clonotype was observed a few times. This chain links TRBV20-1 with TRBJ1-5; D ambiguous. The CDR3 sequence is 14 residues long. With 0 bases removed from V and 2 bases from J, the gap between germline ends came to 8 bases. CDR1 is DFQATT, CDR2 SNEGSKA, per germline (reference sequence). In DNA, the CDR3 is TGCAGTGCTAGAGATTGGCAGGGCAATCAGCCCCAGCATTTT. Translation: CSARDWQGNQPQHF.

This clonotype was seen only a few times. The CDR3 is CSARRAGPYEQYF. CDR3 nucleotide sequence: TGCAGTGCTAGGCGGGCGGGCCCCTACGAGCAGTACTTC. The rearrangement uses TRBV20-1 and TRBJ2-7, with D maybe TRBD2 (5 bases). Germline loops: CDR1 DFQATT, CDR2 SNEGSKA (reference sequence). The length of the CDR3 is 13 residues. V dropped 3 bases and J dropped 2 bases, with 11 bases sitting between them.

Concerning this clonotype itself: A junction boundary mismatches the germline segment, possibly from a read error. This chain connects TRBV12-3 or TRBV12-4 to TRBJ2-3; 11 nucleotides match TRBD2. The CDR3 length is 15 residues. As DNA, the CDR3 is TGTGCCAGCAGAATGACTAGCGGGGAGGCAGATGCGCAGTATTTT. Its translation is CASRMTSGEADAQYF.

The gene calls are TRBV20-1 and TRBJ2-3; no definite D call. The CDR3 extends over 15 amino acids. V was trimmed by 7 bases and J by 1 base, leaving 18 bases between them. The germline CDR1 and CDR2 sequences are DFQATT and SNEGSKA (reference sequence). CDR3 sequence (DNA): TGCAGTGTCAGGAACCCCGGAATGGGCACAGATACGCAGTATTTT. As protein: CSVRNPGMGTDTQYF.

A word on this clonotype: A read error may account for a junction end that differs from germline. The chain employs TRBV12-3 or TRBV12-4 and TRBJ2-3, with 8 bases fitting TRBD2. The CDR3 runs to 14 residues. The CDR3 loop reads CASTPGGRPDMQYF. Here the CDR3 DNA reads TGTGCCAGCACCCCTGGCGGGAGGCCAGATATGCAGTATTTT.

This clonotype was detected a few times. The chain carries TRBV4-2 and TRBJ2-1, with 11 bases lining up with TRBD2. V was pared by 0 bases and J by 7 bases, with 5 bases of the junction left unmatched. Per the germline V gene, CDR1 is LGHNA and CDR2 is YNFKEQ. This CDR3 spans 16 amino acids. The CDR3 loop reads CASSQELAGALNEQFF. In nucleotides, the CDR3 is TGTGCCAGCAGCCAAGAACTAGCGGGGGCCCTAAATGAGCAGTTCTTC.

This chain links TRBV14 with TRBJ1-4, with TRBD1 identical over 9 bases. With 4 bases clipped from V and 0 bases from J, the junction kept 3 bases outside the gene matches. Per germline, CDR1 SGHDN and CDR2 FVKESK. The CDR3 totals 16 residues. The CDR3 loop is CASSRRTGATNEKLFF. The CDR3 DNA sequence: TGTGCCAGCAGCCGTAGGACAGGGGCAACTAATGAAAAACTGTTTTTT.

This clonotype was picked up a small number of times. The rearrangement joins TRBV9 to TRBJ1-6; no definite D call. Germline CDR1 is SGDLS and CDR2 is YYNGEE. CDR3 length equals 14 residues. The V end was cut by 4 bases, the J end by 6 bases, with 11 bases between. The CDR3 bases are TGTGCCAGCAGCACCCAGCCGGGTAATTCACCCCTCCACTTT. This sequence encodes CASSTQPGNSPLHF.

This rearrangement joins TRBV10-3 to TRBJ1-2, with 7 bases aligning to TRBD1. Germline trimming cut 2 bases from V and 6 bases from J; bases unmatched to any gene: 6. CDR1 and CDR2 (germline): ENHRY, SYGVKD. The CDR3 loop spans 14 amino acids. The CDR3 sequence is CAISENRGADGYTF. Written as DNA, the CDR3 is TGTGCCATCAGTGAGAACAGGGGAGCGGATGGCTACACCTTC.

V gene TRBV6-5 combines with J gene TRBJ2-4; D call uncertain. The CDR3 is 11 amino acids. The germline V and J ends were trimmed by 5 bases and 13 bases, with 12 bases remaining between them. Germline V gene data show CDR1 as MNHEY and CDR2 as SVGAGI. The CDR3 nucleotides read TGTGCCAGCAGTACCGTTCAAGAGCAGTACTTC. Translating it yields CASSTVQEQYF.